This TCR beta chain originates from a study of T cells in Graves' hyperthyroidism and ophthalmopathy. At the level of the study: Any treatment followed the collection of peripheral blood at initial diagnosis. General study points: The model anticipated ophthalmopathy a median approximately six months pre-onset. Blood also carried most thyroid clonotypes expanded above 0.001.

The germline V and J ends were trimmed by 4 bases and 8 bases, with 8 bases remaining between them. The CDR3 is 11 residues long. The germline V gene has CDR1 DFQATT and CDR2 SNEGSKA (reference sequence). Researchers amplified the TCR beta CDR3 regions from RNA transcripts. TCR CDR3 underwent first-round RT-PCR with the HTBI primer set. From the multiplex PCR reads, TCRdb called clonotypes with MiXCR, one entry per CDR3 protein. The profile shows around 700,000 distinct CDR3 sequences, 30% to 40% of them singletons. On this clonotype itself: No antigen is known for it.

The chain has TRBV20-1 and TRBJ2-2; D is possibly TRBD1 (6 bases). The sequenced sample consisted of blood. The receptor's source is a woman aged 40 to 50 with Graves' hyperthyroidism. CDR3: CSATRGGELFF. The DNA for the CDR3 is TGCAGTGCTACCAGGGGAGGGGAGCTGTTTTTT.